The next 10 T cell receptor beta chains were all read from a single sample in a study of blood T cell repertoires in COVID-19. Some clones are missing from TCRdb's copy, which holds only in-frame ones; the method was immunoSEQ multiplex PCR. The sample has 150,000 or so clones; around 82% are singletons. The sequencing sample was made of peripheral blood. The receptor set was obtained from a man aged 60 to 69 with COVID-19, enrolled during active disease.

The CDR3 here is CASSHAADRGNLYEQYF. CDR3 DNA: TGCGCCAGCAGCCACGCAGCCGACAGGGGTAATCTGTACGAGCAGTACTTC. This sequence joins TRBV4-3 and TRBJ2-7, with 8 bases matching TRBD1. Germline V gene sequence: CDR1 LGHNA, CDR2 YSLEER. This CDR3 contains 17 residues. The V and J ends lost 3 bases and 4 bases, in that order; junction bases with no gene match: 14.

The CDR3 DNA reads TGTGCCAGCAGCTTAGATTCTGGCCTCCTCACCGGGGAGCTGTTTTTT. Encoded protein: CASSLDSGLLTGELFF. The chain links TRBV11-2 to TRBJ2-2, with D hard to call. Germline V gene lookup returns CDR1 SGHAT and CDR2 FQNNGV. The CDR3 is 16 residues long. The V end lost 0 bases, the J end lost 4 bases, and 12 bases lay between the germline ends.

The chain carries TRBV5-1 and TRBJ1-1, with unresolved D. This CDR3 region has 11 residues. Germline assignment: CDR1 SGHRS and CDR2 YFSETQ. The ends were cut back, 6 bases at V and 8 bases at J, with 11 bases in the middle. As DNA, the CDR3 is TGCGCCAGCACCTCGTCCGGGGAAGCTTTCTTT. It is translated as CASTSSGEAFF.

V usage is TRBV4-1 and J usage is TRBJ1-2, with D maybe TRBD1 (6 bases). The CDR3 sequence is 13 residues long. Germline CDR1 reads MGHRA; CDR2 reads YSYEKL. Trimming pared 4 bases from V and 2 bases from J, leaving 8 bases between. The CDR3 spells CASSRQENYGYTF. The CDR3 DNA sequence: TGCGCCAGCAGCCGACAGGAGAACTATGGCTACACCTTC.

The CDR3 nucleotides are TGTGCCAGCAGTTACCTCCCGGGATCAGCGTTGAGGGGGCGCACTGAAGCTTTCTTT. Amino acids: CASSYLPGSALRGRTEAFF. The rearrangement joins TRBV6-2 or TRBV6-3 to TRBJ1-1; TRBD1 matches 7 bases. CDR1 and CDR2 (germline): MNHEY, SVGEGT. CDR3 size: 19 residues. With V trimmed by 2 bases and J by 4 bases, 19 bases remained unmatched.

V is TRBV11-2 and J is TRBJ1-5, with 8 bases matching TRBD1. CDR1 SGHAT and CDR2 FQNNGV come from the germline V gene. Trimming removed 5 bases from V and 5 bases from J; junction bases left unmatched: 8. The CDR3 length is 15 residues. The CDR3 reads CASSRTGGSYQPQHF. DNA for the CDR3: TGTGCCAGCAGCCGAACAGGGGGTTCCTATCAGCCCCAGCATTTT. Full variable domain (remainder filled in from reference TRBV11-2 and TRBJ1-5): EAGVAQSPRYKIIEKRQSVAFWCNPISGHATLYWYQQILGQGPKLLIQFQNNGVVDDSQLPKDRFSAERLKGVDSTLKIQPAKLEDSAVYLCASSRTGGSYQPQHFGDGTRLSIL.

The chain employs TRBV6-2 or TRBV6-3 and TRBJ2-1; 9 bases line up with TRBD1. CDR3 length: 13 residues. The germline V gene has CDR1 MNHEY and CDR2 SVGEGT. The V segment lost 5 bases and the J segment 9 bases; nucleotides outside the gene matches: 5. CDR3 nucleotide sequence: TGTGCCAGCAGTCGTACAGGGGGCTTTGAGCAGTTCTTC. Its translation is CASSRTGGFEQFF.

CDR3 sequence: CATSLTGTGANVLTF. CDR3 DNA sequence: TGTGCCACCAGTCTGACAGGGACTGGGGCCAACGTCCTGACTTTC. The rearrangement uses TRBV24-1 and TRBJ2-6; 7 bases match TRBD1. The CDR3 length is 15 residues. V was pared by 6 bases and J by 2 bases, with 3 bases of the junction left unmatched. Germline V lookup: CDR1 KGHDR, CDR2 SFDVKD.

For this clone: This same CDR3 is encoded by further DNA sequences in the sample. The genes are TRBV9 and TRBJ2-1; 11 bases match TRBD2. Trimming removed 2 bases from V and 3 bases from J; junction bases left unmatched: 1. The CDR3 consists of 15 residues. CDR1 and CDR2 from the germline V gene are SGDLS and YYNGEE. This chain's CDR3 is CASSVTSGDYNEQFF. The CDR3 coding sequence is TGTGCCAGCAGCGTGACTAGCGGGGACTACAATGAGCAGTTCTTC.

V usage is TRBV5-4 and J usage is TRBJ2-1, with 10 bases aligning to TRBD1. This CDR3 comprises 16 residues. Germline values: CDR1 SGHNT, CDR2 YYREEE (reference sequence). Unmatched junction bases numbered 6, after V lost 0 bases and J lost 6 bases. DNA for the CDR3: TGTGCCAGCAGCTTGGGTTTGGGACAGGGGTTCAATGAGCAGTTCTTC. Encoded protein: CASSLGLGQGFNEQFF.